This T cell receptor beta chain stems from a study of blood T cell repertoires in COVID-19. Study information: PBMCs, B-cell-depleted T cells, or T cells provided the cDNA or gDNA that made up the material.

CDR1 is SGHTA, CDR2 FQGNSA, per germline. V lost 4 bases and J lost 10; bases outside the gene matches: 7. The CDR3 spans 13 residues. Generated by immunoSEQ multiplex PCR, the TCRdb table keeps only in-frame clones and is missing some. The data hold about 300,000 clones, with nearly 90% observed a single time. The rearrangement joins TRBV7-2 to TRBJ2-1; 7 bases fit TRBD1. The sequenced sample was peripheral blood. The clonotype originates from a woman in her 30s with COVID-19, enrolled during active disease. The CDR3, as DNA: TGTGCCAGCAGCTCAGACAGGGCGGGCGAGCAGTTCTTC. Its translation: CASSSDRAGEQFF.